This T cell receptor beta chain was sequenced for a study of control samples from healthy donors and cancer patients. Using immunoSEQ multiplex PCR, the repertoire was profiled, and TCRdb retains in-frame clones only, with some absent. This sample has about 150,000 clones, with around nine tenths found just once. Per the germline V gene, CDR1 is MGHDK and CDR2 is SYGVNS. The CDR3 length is 16 residues. Trimming removed 3 bases from V and 5 bases from J; junction bases left unmatched: 7. The sample consisted of blood. The source of this sequence is a man aged 25-45 years in good health. The chain couples TRBV25-1 to TRBJ2-1, with TRBD2 identical over 10 bases. CDR3 DNA: TGTGCCAGCAGTGAGCCCCTAGCGGGGGCCGACAATGAGCAGTTCTTC. The encoded protein is CASSEPLAGADNEQFF.